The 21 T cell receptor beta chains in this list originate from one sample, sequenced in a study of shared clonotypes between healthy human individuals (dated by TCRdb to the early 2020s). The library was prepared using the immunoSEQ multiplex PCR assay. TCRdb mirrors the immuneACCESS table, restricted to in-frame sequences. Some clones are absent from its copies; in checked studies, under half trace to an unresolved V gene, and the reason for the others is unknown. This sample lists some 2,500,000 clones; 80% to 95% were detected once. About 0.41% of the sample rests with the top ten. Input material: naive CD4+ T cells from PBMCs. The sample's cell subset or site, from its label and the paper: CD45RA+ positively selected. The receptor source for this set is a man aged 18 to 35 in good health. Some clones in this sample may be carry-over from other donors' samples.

CDR3: CSARQDFGAFF. CDR3 DNA sequence: TGCAGTGCTAGACAGGACTTTGGGGCTTTCTTT. This rearrangement joins TRBV20-1 to TRBJ1-1; D not certain. V shed 2 bases and J shed 11 bases, with 12 bases lying between them. Germline loops: CDR1 DFQATT, CDR2 SNEGSKA (reference sequence). This CDR3 has 11 residues.

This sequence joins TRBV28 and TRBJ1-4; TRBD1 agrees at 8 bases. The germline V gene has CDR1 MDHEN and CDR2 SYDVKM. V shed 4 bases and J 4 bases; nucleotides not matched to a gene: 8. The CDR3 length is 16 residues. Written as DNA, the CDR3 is TGTGCCAGCAGTTCCTCCTCAGGGGGCTTTAATGAAAAACTGTTTTTT. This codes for CASSSSSGGFNEKLFF.

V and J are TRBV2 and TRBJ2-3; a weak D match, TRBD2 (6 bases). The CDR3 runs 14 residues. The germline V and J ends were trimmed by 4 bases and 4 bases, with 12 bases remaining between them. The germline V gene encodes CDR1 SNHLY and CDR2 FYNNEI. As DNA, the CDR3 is TGTGCCAGCAGTGCGTCCGGAGGGGCAGATACGCAGTATTTT. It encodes CASSASGGADTQYF. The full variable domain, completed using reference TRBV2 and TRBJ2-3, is EPEVTQTPSHQVTQMGQEVILRCVPISNHLYFYWYRQILGQKVEFLVSFYNNEISEKSEIFDDQFSVERPDGSNFTLKIRSTKLEDSAMYFCASSASGGADTQYFGPGTRLTVL.

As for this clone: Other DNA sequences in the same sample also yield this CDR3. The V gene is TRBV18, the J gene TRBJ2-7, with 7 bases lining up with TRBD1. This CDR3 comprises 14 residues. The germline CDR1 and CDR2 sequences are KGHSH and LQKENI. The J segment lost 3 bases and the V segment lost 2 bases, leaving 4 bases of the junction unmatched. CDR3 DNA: TGTGCCAGCTCACCAAGGCAGGGGGTCTACGAGCAGTACTTC. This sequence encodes CASSPRQGVYEQYF. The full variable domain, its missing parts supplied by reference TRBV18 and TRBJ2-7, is NAGVMQNPRHLVRRRGQEARLRCSPMKGHSHVYWYRQLPEEGLKFMVYLQKENIIDESGMPKERFSAEFPKEGPSILRIQQVVRGDSAAYFCASSPRQGVYEQYFGPGTRLTVT.

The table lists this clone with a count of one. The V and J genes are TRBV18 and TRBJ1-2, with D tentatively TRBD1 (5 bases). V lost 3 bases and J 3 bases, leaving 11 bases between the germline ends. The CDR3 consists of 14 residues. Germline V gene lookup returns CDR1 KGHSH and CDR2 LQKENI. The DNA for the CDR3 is TGTGCCAGCTCACCGATCGACAGAGACTATGGCTACACCTTC. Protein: CASSPIDRDYGYTF.

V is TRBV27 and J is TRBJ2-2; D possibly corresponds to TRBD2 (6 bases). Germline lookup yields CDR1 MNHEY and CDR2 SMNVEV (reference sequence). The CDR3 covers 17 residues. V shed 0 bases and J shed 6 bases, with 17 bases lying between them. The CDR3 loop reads CASSLSLIGGRPGELFF. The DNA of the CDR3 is TGTGCCAGCAGTTTATCCCTTATCGGGGGACGGCCCGGGGAGCTGTTTTTT.

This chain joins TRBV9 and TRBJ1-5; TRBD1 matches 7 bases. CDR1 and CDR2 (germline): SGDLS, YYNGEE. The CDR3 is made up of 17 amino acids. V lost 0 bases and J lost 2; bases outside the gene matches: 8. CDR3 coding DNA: TGTGCCAGCAGCGTAGGAAGGGGGCCGGAGGGCAATCAGCCCCAGCATTTT. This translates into CASSVGRGPEGNQPQHF.

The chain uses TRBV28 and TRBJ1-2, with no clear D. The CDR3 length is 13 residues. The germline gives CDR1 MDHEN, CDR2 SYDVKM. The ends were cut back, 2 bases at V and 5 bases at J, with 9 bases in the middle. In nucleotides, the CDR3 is TGTGCCAGCAGTTTACCCCCCCCTTATGGCTACACCTTC. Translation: CASSLPPPYGYTF.

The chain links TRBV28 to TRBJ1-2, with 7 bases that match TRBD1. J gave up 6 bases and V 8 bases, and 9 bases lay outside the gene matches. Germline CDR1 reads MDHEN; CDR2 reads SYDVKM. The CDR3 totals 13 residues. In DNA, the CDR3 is TGTGCCAGCCTCAGGACAGGATGGAATGGCTACACCTTC. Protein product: CASLRTGWNGYTF.

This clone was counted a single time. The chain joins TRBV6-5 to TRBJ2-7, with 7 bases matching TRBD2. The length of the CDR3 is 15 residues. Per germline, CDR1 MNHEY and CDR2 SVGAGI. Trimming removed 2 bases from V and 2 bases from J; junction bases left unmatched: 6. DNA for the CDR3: TGTGCCAGCAGTTACGGGGGAGGGATGGCCTACGAGCAGTACTTC. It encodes CASSYGGGMAYEQYF.

CDR3 sequence (DNA): TGTGCCAGCAGCTTGGCCCAGGGGTGGCAAGAGACCCAGTACTTC. This translates into CASSLAQGWQETQYF. The J gene is TRBJ2-5, the V gene TRBV5-4; weak D call: TRBD1 (6 bases). V was shortened by 0 bases and J by 2 bases, with 11 bases between the two germline ends. CDR1 and CDR2 from the germline V gene are SGHNT and YYREEE (reference sequence). The CDR3 contains 15 residues.

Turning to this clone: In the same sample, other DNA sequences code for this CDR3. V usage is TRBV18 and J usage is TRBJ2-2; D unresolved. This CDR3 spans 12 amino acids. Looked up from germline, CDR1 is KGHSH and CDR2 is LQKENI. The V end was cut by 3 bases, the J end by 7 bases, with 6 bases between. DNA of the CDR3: TGTGCCAGCTCACCTCGGGTCGGGGAGCTGTTTTTT. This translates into CASSPRVGELFF.

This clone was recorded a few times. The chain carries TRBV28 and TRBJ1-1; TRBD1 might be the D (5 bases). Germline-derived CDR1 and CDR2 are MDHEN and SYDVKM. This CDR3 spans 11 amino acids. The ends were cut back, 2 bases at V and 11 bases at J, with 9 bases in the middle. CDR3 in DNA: TGTGCCAGCAGTTTAAGGGGTAAGGCTTTCTTT. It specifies CASSLRGKAFF. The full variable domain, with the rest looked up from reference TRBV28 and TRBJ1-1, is DVKVTQSSRYLVKRTGEKVFLECVQDMDHENMFWYRQDPGLGLRLIYFSYDVKMKEKGDIPEGYSVSREKKERFSLILESASTNQTSMYLCASSLRGKAFFGQGTRLTVV.

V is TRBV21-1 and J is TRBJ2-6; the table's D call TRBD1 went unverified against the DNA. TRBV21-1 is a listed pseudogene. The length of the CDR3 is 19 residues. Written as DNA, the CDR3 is TGTGCCAGCAGCAACCCCACAGGGGGACCAAGCTCTGGGGCCAACGTCCTGACTTTC. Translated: CASSNPTGGPSSGANVLTF.

The CDR3 spells CASSQDPSGGTEAFF. DNA for the CDR3: TGCGCCAGCAGCCAAGATCCCAGTGGGGGTACTGAAGCTTTCTTT. The rearrangement links TRBV4-1 to TRBJ1-1; TRBD1 might be the D (5 bases). This CDR3 has 15 residues. Germline CDR1 reads MGHRA; CDR2 reads YSYEKL. Trimming cost V 0 bases and J 5 bases, with 13 bases left between them.

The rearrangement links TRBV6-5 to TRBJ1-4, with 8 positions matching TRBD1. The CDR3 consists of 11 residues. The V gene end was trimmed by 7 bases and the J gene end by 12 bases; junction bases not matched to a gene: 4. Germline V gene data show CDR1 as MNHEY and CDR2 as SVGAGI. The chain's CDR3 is CASTDRGELFF. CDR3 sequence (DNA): TGTGCCAGCACCGACAGGGGAGAACTGTTTTTT.

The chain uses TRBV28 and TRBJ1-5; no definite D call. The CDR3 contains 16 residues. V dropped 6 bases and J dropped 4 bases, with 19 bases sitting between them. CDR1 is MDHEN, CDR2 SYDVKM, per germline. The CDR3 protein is CASRPGSGSMNQPQHF. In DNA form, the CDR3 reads TGTGCCAGCAGGCCCGGGTCCGGGTCGATGAATCAGCCCCAGCATTTT. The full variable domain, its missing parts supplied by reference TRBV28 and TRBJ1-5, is DVKVTQSSRYLVKRTGEKVFLECVQDMDHENMFWYRQDPGLGLRLIYFSYDVKMKEKGDIPEGYSVSREKKERFSLILESASTNQTSMYLCASRPGSGSMNQPQHFGDGTRLSIL.

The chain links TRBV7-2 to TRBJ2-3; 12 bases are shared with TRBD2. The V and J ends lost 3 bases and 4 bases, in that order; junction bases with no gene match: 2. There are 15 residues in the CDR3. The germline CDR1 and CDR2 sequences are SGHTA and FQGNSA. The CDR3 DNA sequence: TGTGCCAGCAGCTTTAGACTAGCGGGAGCAGATACGCAGTATTTT. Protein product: CASSFRLAGADTQYF. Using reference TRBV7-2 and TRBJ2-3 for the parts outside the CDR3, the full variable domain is GAGVSQSPSNKVTEKGKDVELRCDPISGHTALYWYRQSLGQGLEFLIYFQGNSAPDKSGLPSDRFSAERTGGSVSTLTIQRTQQEDSAVYLCASSFRLAGADTQYFGPGTRLTVL.

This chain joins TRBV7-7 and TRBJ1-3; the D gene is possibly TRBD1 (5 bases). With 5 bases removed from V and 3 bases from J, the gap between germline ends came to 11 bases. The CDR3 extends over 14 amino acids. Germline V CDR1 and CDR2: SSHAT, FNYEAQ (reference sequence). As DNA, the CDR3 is TGTGCCAGCAGCCCGGGGCAGAGTGGAAACACCATATATTTT. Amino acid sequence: CASSPGQSGNTIYF.

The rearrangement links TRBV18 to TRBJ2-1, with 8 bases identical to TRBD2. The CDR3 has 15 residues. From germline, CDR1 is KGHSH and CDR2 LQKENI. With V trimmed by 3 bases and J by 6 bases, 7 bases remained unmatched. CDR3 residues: CASSPSASGSNEQFF. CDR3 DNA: TGTGCCAGCTCACCGTCGGCTAGCGGGTCCAATGAGCAGTTCTTC.

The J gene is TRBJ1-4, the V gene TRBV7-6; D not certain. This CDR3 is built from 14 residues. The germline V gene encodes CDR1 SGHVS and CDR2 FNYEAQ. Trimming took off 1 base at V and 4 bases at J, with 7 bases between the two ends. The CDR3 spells CASSLEGFNEKLFF. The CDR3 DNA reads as TGTGCCAGCAGCTTAGAAGGCTTTAATGAAAAACTGTTTTTT.